A selection of T cell receptor beta chains follows, all from one sample in a study of T cell changes during pregnancy in multiple sclerosis. Libraries were prepared by immunoSEQ multiplex PCR; TCRdb keeps only in-frame clonotypes and omits some of them. The sample lists 85,000 to 95,000 clones, 91% occurring once. The sequencing here drew on peripheral blood, taken after pregnancy. Receptors originate from a female donor in good health, enrolled as a control in a pregnancy study. The CDR3 runs from the conserved cysteine through the conserved F or W. A D gene is named only where the DNA matches it firmly. Clone size, where shown, is once, few, many, or a class for clones that have expanded.

>NA|NA|TRBJ1-1|TRBV7-6|15
TGTGCCAGCAGCTCCAACAGGGCCGTGAACACTGAAGCTTTCTTT
CASSSNRAVNTEAFF
>NA|NA|TRBJ1-1|TRBV15|13
TGTGCCACCAGATCCGCCGGGAACACTGAAGCTTTCTTT
CATRSAGNTEAFF
>NA|TRBD2|TRBJ2-1|TRBV7-2|13
TGTGCCAGCAGCTACCTAGCGGGGGGGCCAGTGTTCTTC
CASSYLAGGPVFF
>NA|NA|TRBJ1-1|TRBV2|12
TGTGCCACCCTCCGCGGGGTTTCTGAAGCTTTCTTT
CATLRGVSEAFF
>once|NA|TRBJ2-1|TRBV6-5|13
TGTGCCAGCAGTTACTTGGGGGGCAATGAGCAGTTCTTC
CASSYLGGNEQFF
>NA|NA|TRBJ1-5|TRBV29-1|12
TGCAGCGTTGCCCAGGGAGGTCAGCCCCAGCATTTT
CSVAQGGQPQHF
>NA|NA|TRBJ1-2|TRBV29-1|12
TGCAGCGTTGACCGGAGGACTTATGGCTACACCTTC
CSVDRRTYGYTF
>NA|NA|TRBJ2-1|TRBV7-9|12
TGTGCCAGCAGCTCTGACAGTCTTGGGCAGTTCTTC
CASSSDSLGQFF
>NA|NA|TRBJ2-1|TRBV9|13
TGTGCCAGCAGCGACCCCAGTTACAATGAGCAGTTCTTC
CASSDPSYNEQFF
>NA|NA|TRBJ1-1|TRBV4-2|15
TGTGCCAGCAGCCAAGACGCAGGTATGAACACTGAAGCTTTCTTT
CASSQDAGMNTEAFF
>NA|NA|TRBJ2-1|TRBV4-2|14
TGTGCCAGCAGCCCGGACAGTTTCCTCAATGAGCAGTTCTTC
CASSPDSFLNEQFF
>NA|NA|TRBJ1-6|TRBV19|18
TGTGCCAGTAGTATGCCACCGGACACACACTCCTATAATTCACCCCTCCACTTT
CASSMPPDTHSYNSPLHF
>NA|NA|TRBJ2-5|TRBV27|14
TGTGCCAGCAGTCCCCTAGGGGGAGGGGAGACCCAGTACTTC
CASSPLGGGETQYF
>once|TRBD1|TRBJ1-1|TRBV4-1|15
TGCGCCAGCAGCCAAGAGGCACAGGGGGCTCGAGAAGCTTTCTTT
CASSQEAQGAREAFF
>NA|NA|TRBJ2-5|TRBV11-2|14
TGTGCCAGCAGCTTCACTAGGGCCGCTGAGACCCAGTACTTC
CASSFTRAAETQYF
>NA|NA|TRBJ1-1|TRBV7-2|14
TGTGCCAGCAGCCTGCGGGGGGGGAGGGCCGAAGCTTTCTTT
CASSLRGGRAEAFF
>NA|NA|TRBJ1-5|TRBV18|18
TGTGCCAGCTCACCAAAGCGATCGGCAGAGCAATACAATCAGCCCCAGCATTTT
CASSPKRSAEQYNQPQHF
>NA|NA|TRBJ1-2|TRBV6-5|14
TGTGCCAGCAGTGAAAGGTTTGGGGGGGATGGCTACACCTTC
CASSERFGGDGYTF
>NA|NA|TRBJ1-4|TRBV6-6|13
TGTGCCAGCAGTTACCAATCCCGGGAAAAACTGTTTTTT
CASSYQSREKLFF
>NA|NA|TRBJ2-4|TRBV5-6|14
TGTGCCAGCAGCCCGGGACTAGCCAAAAACATTCAGTACTTC
CASSPGLAKNIQYF
>NA|TRBD2|TRBJ2-3|TRBV6-5|14
TGTGCCAGCAGTTCGCGGGGGGCGAGAAATACGCAGTATTTT
CASSSRGARNTQYF
>NA|NA|TRBJ1-1|TRBV10-3|13
TGTGCCACCAGGGCTAACAGGGAGGGGGAAGCTTTCTTT
CATRANREGEAFF
>NA|NA|TRBJ2-7|TRBV5-1|12
TGCGCCAGCAGCCAGGGATCCTACGAGCAGTACTTC
CASSQGSYEQYF
>NA|NA|TRBJ1-6|TRBV5-1|14
TGCGCCAGCAGCTTGGGGCAAGATAATTCACCCCTCCACTTT
CASSLGQDNSPLHF
>NA|NA|TRBJ2-7|TRBV2|15
TGTGCCAGCAGTGAAGCGCTTCTGTCGACTAACGAGCAGTACTTC
CASSEALLSTNEQYF